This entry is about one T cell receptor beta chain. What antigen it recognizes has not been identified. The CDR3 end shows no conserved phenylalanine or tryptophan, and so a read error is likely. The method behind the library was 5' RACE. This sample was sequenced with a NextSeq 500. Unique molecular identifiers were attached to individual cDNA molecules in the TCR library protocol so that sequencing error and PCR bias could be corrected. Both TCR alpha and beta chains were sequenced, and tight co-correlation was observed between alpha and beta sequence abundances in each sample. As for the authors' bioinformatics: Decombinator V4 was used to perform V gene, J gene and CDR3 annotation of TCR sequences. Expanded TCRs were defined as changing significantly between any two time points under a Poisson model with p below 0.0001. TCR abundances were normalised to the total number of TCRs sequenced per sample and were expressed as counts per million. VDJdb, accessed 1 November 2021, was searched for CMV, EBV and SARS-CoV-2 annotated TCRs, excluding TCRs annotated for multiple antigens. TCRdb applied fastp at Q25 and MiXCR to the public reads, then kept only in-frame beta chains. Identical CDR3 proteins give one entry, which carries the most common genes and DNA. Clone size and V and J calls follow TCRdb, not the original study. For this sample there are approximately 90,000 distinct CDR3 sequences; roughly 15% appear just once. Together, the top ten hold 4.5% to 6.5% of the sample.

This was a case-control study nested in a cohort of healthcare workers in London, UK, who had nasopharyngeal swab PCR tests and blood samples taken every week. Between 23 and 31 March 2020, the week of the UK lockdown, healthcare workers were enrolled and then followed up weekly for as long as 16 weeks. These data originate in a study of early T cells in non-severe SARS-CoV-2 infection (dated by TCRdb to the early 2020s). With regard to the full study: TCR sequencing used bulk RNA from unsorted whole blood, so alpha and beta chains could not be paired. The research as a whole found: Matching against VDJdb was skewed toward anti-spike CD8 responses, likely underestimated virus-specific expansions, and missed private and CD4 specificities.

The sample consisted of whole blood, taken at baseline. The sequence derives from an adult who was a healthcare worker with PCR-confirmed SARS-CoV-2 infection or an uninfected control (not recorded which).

The DNA sequence reads TGTGCCAGCAGTTTCCGCGGACTCAACCATGAGCAGTTCTGC. Its protein reads: CASSFRGLNHEQFC. The rearrangement joined TRBV6-2 or TRBV6-3 to TRBJ2-1; TRBD2 is a possible D gene, resting on 5 matching bases. V is shortened by 4 bases, J by 8 bases, and the region joining them spans 15 bases. The CDR3 extends over 14 residues, inclusive of both ends. The retained sequence is limited to the CDR3, 42 bases, with the frame set at the first base. The germline V gene yields MNHEY for CDR1 and SVGEGT for CDR2.